These 13 T cell receptor beta chains came from one sample sequenced in a study of molecular identifiers for immune sequencing clone quantification. MiXCR, applied by TCRdb to the PCR reads, yields one record per CDR3 protein. The table has about 70,000 distinct CDR3 sequences, roughly 18% seen once. Sequencing input: naive CD8+ T cells from blood, with Jurkat cell RNA spiked in. Subset indicated: FACS-sorted CD8+CD4-CCR7+CD45RA+ naive T cells. The source is a human donor in good health. Some libraries in this study had Jurkat cell RNA spiked in.

On this clonotype: A much larger clone differs by one base, so this may be a read error. This rearrangement joins TRBV12-3 or TRBV12-4 to TRBJ2-2; TRBD2 agrees at 8 bases. V lost 8 bases to trimming and J lost 0 bases; unmatched junction nucleotides: 8. The CDR3 is made up of 16 amino acids. The CDR3 nucleotides read TGTGCCAGCCTGCTAGCGGGCGGGACGAACACCGGGGAGCTGTTTTTT. Its protein is CASLLAGGTNTGELFF.

Ten or more counts support this clonotype. The J gene is TRBJ1-5, the V gene TRBV2; D not certain. Trimming stripped 1 base from V and 8 bases from J, with 12 bases between. Germline values: CDR1 SNHLY, CDR2 FYNNEI. The CDR3 loop spans 14 amino acids. The CDR3, as DNA: TGTGCCAGCAGTGAAGGGGCAGGCACGAAGCCCCAGCATTTT. Translating it yields CASSEGAGTKPQHF. The variable domain in full, with the rest retrieved from reference TRBV2 and TRBJ1-5, is EPEVTQTPSHQVTQMGQEVILRCVPISNHLYFYWYRQILGQKVEFLVSFYNNEISEKSEIFDDQFSVERPDGSNFTLKIRSTKLEDSAMYFCASSEGAGTKPQHFGDGTRLSIL.

This clonotype was observed a single time. With a much larger clone just one base away, this may be a read error. The chain carries TRBV29-1 and TRBJ1-4; 12 bases align to TRBD1. The length of the CDR3 is 19 residues. The germline V gene encodes CDR1 SQVTM and CDR2 ANQGSEA. The CDR3 nucleotides are TGCAGCGTTGAAGATGGTAGGGGACAGGGGGCGATTGTTTGTGGAAAACAGTTTTTT. It specifies CSVEDGRGQGAIVCGKQFF.

With respect to this clonotype: This may be a read error: a much more frequent sequence differs by one nucleotide. The chain is built from TRBV9 and TRBJ1-1, with TRBD1 matching over 7 bases. CDR1 and CDR2 from the germline V gene are SGDLS and YYNGEE. This CDR3 is 15 amino acids long. CDR3 sequence (DNA): TGTGCCGGCAGCGTAGAGGGGGCATGGAACACTGAAGCTTTCTTT. This codes for CAGSVEGAWNTEAFF.

This clonotype was recorded at least ten times. The chain combines TRBV15 with TRBJ1-1, with 7 positions matching TRBD1. V was clipped by 5 bases and J by 0 bases; unmatched bases: 6. The CDR3 has 15 residues. Germline V lookup: CDR1 LNHNV, CDR2 YYDKDF (reference sequence). Written as DNA, the CDR3 is TGTGCCACCAGCGGTCACAGGGGTTTGAACACTGAAGCTTTCTTT. The encoded protein is CATSGHRGLNTEAFF.

This clonotype was seen only a few times. A single base separates this from a much larger clone, so it may be a read error. This chain links TRBV29-1 with TRBJ1-1; D possibly corresponds to TRBD1 (5 bases). The CDR3 spans 13 residues. The germline gives CDR1 SQVTM, CDR2 ANQGSEA. V was shortened by 4 bases and J by 6 bases, with 15 bases between the two germline ends. The CDR3 loop is CSVVGRGISEAFF. The CDR3 coding sequence is TGCAGCGTTGTGGGACGGGGGATCTCTGAAGCTTTCTTT.

The V gene is TRBV4-2, the J gene TRBJ2-1, with D hard to call. Germline V lookup: CDR1 LGHNA, CDR2 YNFKEQ. This CDR3 has 13 residues. Trimming removed 0 bases from V and 8 bases from J, with 8 bases in between. CDR3 sequence reads: CASSQDPRDEQFF. The DNA for the CDR3 is TGTGCCAGCAGCCAAGATCCCCGCGATGAGCAGTTCTTC.

This clonotype was seen repeatedly, ten times or more. The chain couples TRBV29-1 to TRBJ2-1; TRBD1 or TRBD2 may be the D gene (6 bases each). The CDR3 is 15 amino acids. Germline loops: CDR1 SQVTM, CDR2 ANQGSEA. Deletions cut 7 bases from V and 7 bases from J, with 23 bases between. The CDR3 spells CSGLGPGAVGNEQFF. The CDR3 DNA follows: TGCAGCGGCTTGGGGCCGGGGGCTGTCGGTAATGAGCAGTTCTTC.

The table lists this clonotype with many counts. The V call is TRBV27, the J call TRBJ2-7, with D hard to call. Between the trimmed V and J ends, which lost 0 bases and 2 bases, there was a span of 8 bases. The germline V gene encodes CDR1 MNHEY and CDR2 SMNVEV (reference sequence). The CDR3 is 14 amino acids. DNA for the CDR3: TGTGCCAGCAGTTTATCTGGGGTACCCTACGAGCAGTACTTC. Amino acid sequence: CASSLSGVPYEQYF.

The chain uses TRBV19 and TRBJ2-1; D is unclear. CDR1 LNHDA and CDR2 SQIVND come from the germline V gene (reference sequence). The CDR3 loop spans 14 amino acids. The ends were cut back, 5 bases at V and 8 bases at J, with 16 bases in the middle. DNA of the CDR3: TGTGCCAGTAGTCGCTTCGGACCAGGCGATGAGCAGTTCTTC. Translation: CASSRFGPGDEQFF.

As regards this clonotype: This may arise from a read error, as a much more abundant clone is one base away. This rearrangement joins TRBV4-1 to TRBJ1-1; no clear D. The CDR3 sequence is 13 residues long. The germline V gene has CDR1 MGHRA and CDR2 YSYEKL. The CDR3 DNA reads TGCGCCAGCAGCCAAGTGCATAGGGAGGAAGCTTCCTTT. As protein: CASSQVHREEASF.

This clonotype was detected many times. This sequence joins TRBV11-2 and TRBJ2-3, with 8 positions matching TRBD1. Germline trimming cut 8 bases from V and 3 bases from J; bases unmatched to any gene: 10. In germline, CDR1 is SGHAT, CDR2 FQNNGV. CDR3 length equals 15 residues. The CDR3: CASFETTGATDTQYF. The CDR3 DNA follows: TGTGCCAGCTTCGAAACGACAGGGGCAACAGATACGCAGTATTTT. The full variable domain, with the rest looked up from reference TRBV11-2 and TRBJ2-3, is EAGVAQSPRYKIIEKRQSVAFWCNPISGHATLYWYQQILGQGPKLLIQFQNNGVVDDSQLPKDRFSAERLKGVDSTLKIQPAKLEDSAVYLCASFETTGATDTQYFGPGTRLTVL.

This clonotype was observed many times. The J gene is TRBJ2-1, the V gene TRBV6-1; TRBD2 aligns across 12 bases. The V gene end was trimmed by 4 bases and the J gene end by 8 bases; junction bases not matched to a gene: 3. The length of the CDR3 is 14 residues. Germline V gives CDR1 MNHNS, CDR2 SASEGT. CDR3 residues: CASSGLAGEDEQFF. The CDR3 DNA is TGTGCCAGCAGTGGACTAGCGGGAGAGGATGAGCAGTTCTTC.